Each of the 22 T cell receptor beta chains below was sequenced from the same sample in a study of regulatory T cells in long-lasting Graves disease. HTBI primers from iRepertoire and Arm-PCR of CDR3 regions yielded the TCR beta libraries. In TCRdb, the multiplex PCR reads were re-called with MiXCR into one record per CDR3 protein. The sample yields around 420,000 distinct CDR3 sequences, roughly a sixth seen once. Described time point: newly diagnosed GD, antithyroid drugs for less than 3 months. PBMCs provided the RNA from which the TCR library was made. This specimen was peripheral blood mononuclear cells (PBMCs), taken at new diagnosis, from a patient treated with antithyroid drugs. All receptors come from a female donor with Graves disease.

This clonotype has at least ten counts. The chain recombines TRBV24-1 with TRBJ2-7; D not resolved. Germline loops: CDR1 KGHDR, CDR2 SFDVKD. Trimming left V 5 bases short and J 3 bases short, with 10 bases between. The CDR3 consists of 13 residues. The CDR3 spells CATSGWPSYEQYF. CDR3 in DNA: TGTGCCACCAGTGGGTGGCCGAGCTACGAGCAGTACTTC.

This clonotype has ten or more counts. V is TRBV19 and J is TRBJ2-7; no clear D. Per the germline V gene, CDR1 is LNHDA and CDR2 is SQIVND (reference sequence). The V end was cut by 5 bases, the J end by 2 bases, with 7 bases between. This CDR3 region has 12 residues. This CDR3 reads CASSLRPYEQYF. Written as DNA, the CDR3 is TGTGCCAGTAGTCTCCGGCCCTACGAGCAGTACTTC.

This clonotype was detected many times. The chain recombines TRBV11-2 with TRBJ1-4; tentative D call: TRBD1 (5 bases). V gave up 4 bases and J gave up 7 bases, with 22 bases separating them. This CDR3 comprises 17 residues. In germline, CDR1 is SGHAT, CDR2 FQNNGV. CDR3: CASSSLGGLVGGEKLFF. Written as DNA, the CDR3 is TGTGCCAGCAGCTCCCTCGGGGGACTGGTCGGCGGTGAAAAACTGTTTTTT. The full variable domain, with the rest looked up from reference TRBV11-2 and TRBJ1-4, is EAGVAQSPRYKIIEKRQSVAFWCNPISGHATLYWYQQILGQGPKLLIQFQNNGVVDDSQLPKDRFSAERLKGVDSTLKIQPAKLEDSAVYLCASSSLGGLVGGEKLFFGSGTQLSVL.

This clonotype was seen only a few times. The J gene is TRBJ2-1, the V gene TRBV6-1, with 8 bases identical to TRBD1. The germline CDR1 and CDR2 sequences are MNHNS and SASEGT. V dropped 7 bases and J dropped 7; count of bases not matched to a gene: 9. This CDR3 comprises 14 residues. The CDR3 loop is CASNKGQGWNEQFF. CDR3 nucleotides: TGTGCCAGCAACAAAGGACAGGGCTGGAATGAGCAGTTCTTC.

This clonotype was seen ten or more times. V and J are TRBV4-1 and TRBJ2-5; D uncertain. The CDR3 extends over 14 amino acids. Germline lookup yields CDR1 MGHRA and CDR2 YSYEKL. V was clipped by 2 bases and J by 3 bases, with 10 bases between them. In DNA form, the CDR3 reads TGCGCCAGCAGCCAACCTCTTGGCGAAGAGACCCAGTACTTC. Translation gives CASSQPLGEETQYF.

This clonotype was counted only a few times. The V and J genes are TRBV28 and TRBJ2-7; 8 bases map to TRBD1. With 4 bases clipped from V and 4 bases from J, the junction kept 9 bases outside the gene matches. This CDR3 contains 15 residues. Per germline, CDR1 MDHEN and CDR2 SYDVKM. Written as DNA, the CDR3 is TGTGCCAGCAGTTCGCCGTCCAGGGGGCGTTACGAGCAGTACTTC. This sequence encodes CASSSPSRGRYEQYF. Supplemented by reference TRBV28 and TRBJ2-7, the full variable domain reads DVKVTQSSRYLVKRTGEKVFLECVQDMDHENMFWYRQDPGLGLRLIYFSYDVKMKEKGDIPEGYSVSREKKERFSLILESASTNQTSMYLCASSSPSRGRYEQYFGPGTRLTVT.

Only a few counts were recorded for this clonotype. J is TRBJ1-1 and V is TRBV18, with D maybe TRBD1 (5 bases). CDR1 and CDR2 from the germline V gene are KGHSH and LQKENI. Trimming cost V 3 bases and J 4 bases, with 15 bases left between them. The CDR3 extends over 15 amino acids. The CDR3 DNA is TGTGCCAGCTCACCGCAGGGTTTAGCTGGCACTGAAGCTTTCTTT. The encoded protein is CASSPQGLAGTEAFF. The variable domain in full, completed from reference TRBV18 and TRBJ1-1, reads NAGVMQNPRHLVRRRGQEARLRCSPMKGHSHVYWYRQLPEEGLKFMVYLQKENIIDESGMPKERFSAEFPKEGPSILRIQQVVRGDSAAYFCASSPQGLAGTEAFFGQGTRLTVV.

This clonotype was observed many times. The rearrangement uses TRBV5-1 and TRBJ1-1, with D possibly being TRBD1 (5 bases). The CDR3 contains 14 residues. Germline V gives CDR1 SGHRS, CDR2 YFSETQ. The V end was cut by 1 base, the J end by 4 bases, with 11 bases between. The CDR3 nucleotides are TGCGCCAGCAGCTTGCAAGGGGCGGTCACTGAAGCTTTCTTT. Translated: CASSLQGAVTEAFF.

The V call is TRBV7-9, the J call TRBJ1-1, with D perhaps matching TRBD1 (5 bases). Germline V gene lookup returns CDR1 SEHNR and CDR2 FQNEAQ (reference sequence). This CDR3 region has 14 residues. Trimming took off 5 bases at V and 1 base at J, with 11 bases between the two ends. CDR3 sequence (DNA): TGTGCCAGCAGCACCGGGACCAGGAACACTGAAGCTTTCTTT. This gives the protein CASSTGTRNTEAFF.

This clonotype showed up just a few times. The chain joins TRBV9 to TRBJ1-6; D remains ambiguous. V was shortened by 1 base and J by 0 bases, with 8 bases between the two germline ends. CDR1 is SGDLS, CDR2 YYNGEE, per germline. This CDR3 region has 16 residues. CDR3 nucleotides: TGTGCCAGCAGCGTACAGGAAAGCTCCTATAATTCACCCCTCCACTTT. Protein: CASSVQESSYNSPLHF.

This clonotype was found many times. The rearrangement links TRBV27 to TRBJ2-1; 12 bases match TRBD1. The V segment lost 6 bases and the J segment 7 bases; nucleotides outside the gene matches: 7. CDR3 length: 15 amino acids. CDR1 and CDR2 from the germline V gene are MNHEY and SMNVEV (reference sequence). The CDR3 spells CASRSGQGALNEQFF. The CDR3 bases are TGTGCCAGCAGATCGGGACAGGGGGCGTTGAATGAGCAGTTCTTC.

This chain connects TRBV12-3 or TRBV12-4 to TRBJ2-4; TRBD2 aligns across 12 bases. V trimming: 7 bases; J trimming: 7 bases; junction bases outside the gene matches: 5. The CDR3 consists of 14 residues. CDR3 amino acids: CASKGLAGRNIQYF. The CDR3 DNA follows: TGTGCCAGCAAAGGACTAGCGGGACGCAACATTCAGTACTTC.

The table lists this clonotype with many counts. The V and J genes are TRBV2 and TRBJ1-1, with D tentatively TRBD1 (5 bases). Germline V gene sequence: CDR1 SNHLY, CDR2 FYNNEI. The CDR3 is 14 amino acids. V was pared by 6 bases and J by 0 bases, with 11 bases between. This CDR3 is CASRGPNVNTEAFF. CDR3 nucleotides: TGTGCCAGCAGGGGACCAAACGTGAACACTGAAGCTTTCTTT.

This clonotype was recorded many times. V gene TRBV5-1 combines with J gene TRBJ2-7; 9 bases map to TRBD1. V shed 1 base and J 5 bases; nucleotides not matched to a gene: 7. Looked up from germline, CDR1 is SGHRS and CDR2 is YFSETQ. The CDR3 is made up of 15 amino acids. The CDR3 DNA sequence: TGCGCCAGCAGCTTGTACGGGACAGGGACCCACGAGCAGTACTTC. It translates to CASSLYGTGTHEQYF. The variable domain in full, completed from reference TRBV5-1 and TRBJ2-7, reads KAGVTQTPRYLIKTRGQQVTLSCSPISGHRSVSWYQQTPGQGLQFLFEYFSETQRNKGNFPGRFSGRQFSNSRSEMNVSTLELGDSALYLCASSLYGTGTHEQYFGPGTRLTVT.

In this sample, this clonotype turned up many times. The chain couples TRBV10-3 to TRBJ2-7; TRBD1 might be the D (5 bases). Germline CDR1 ENHRY, CDR2 SYGVKD. The CDR3 loop spans 13 amino acids. V dropped 7 bases and J dropped 2 bases, with 12 bases sitting between them. The CDR3 region is CAIKGEGPYEQYF. In DNA, the CDR3 is TGTGCCATCAAAGGGGAAGGGCCCTACGAGCAGTACTTC.

This clonotype showed up many times. The chain carries TRBV11-2 and TRBJ2-7, with D perhaps TRBD1 or TRBD2 (5 bases each). Trimming removed 3 bases from V and 2 bases from J, with 11 bases in between. The length of the CDR3 is 14 residues. The germline CDR1 and CDR2 sequences are SGHAT and FQNNGV. In DNA, the CDR3 is TGTGCCAGCAGCTTGGGACCGGAGACCTACGAGCAGTACTTC. Its protein product is CASSLGPETYEQYF.

This clonotype was detected a few times. The chain joins TRBV12-3 or TRBV12-4 to TRBJ2-2; D unresolved. The CDR3 has 14 amino acids. Deletions cut 5 bases from V and 0 bases from J, with 7 bases between. Written as DNA, the CDR3 is TGTGCCAGCAGTCCCGTCGCGAACACCGGGGAGCTGTTTTTT. Its translation: CASSPVANTGELFF.

Many counts were recorded for this clonotype. The chain links TRBV6-2 or TRBV6-3 to TRBJ2-5, with TRBD2 matching over 7 bases. The CDR3 runs to 14 residues. V lost 4 bases and J lost 7; bases outside the gene matches: 9. Germline-derived CDR1 and CDR2 are MNHEY and SVGEGT. The DNA of the CDR3 is TGTGCCAGCAGTTCCCAGACGGAGCGGGGGACCCAGTACTTC. This codes for CASSSQTERGTQYF.

The table lists this clonotype with many counts. The chain uses TRBV20-1 and TRBJ1-2; no definite D call. In germline, CDR1 is DFQATT, CDR2 SNEGSKA (reference sequence). Trimming removed 0 bases from V and 4 bases from J, with 9 bases in between. The CDR3 spans 13 residues. CDR3 sequence: CSARDQVSYGYTF. CDR3 DNA: TGCAGTGCTAGAGATCAAGTGAGCTATGGCTACACCTTC.

Only a few counts were recorded for this clonotype. A much larger clone sits a single nucleotide away, making a read error possible. Likely a read error: the CDR3 ends without its conserved phenylalanine or tryptophan. This sequence joins TRBV13 and TRBJ1-1, with D perhaps TRBD1 (5 bases). Germline CDR1 PRHDT, CDR2 FYEKMQ (reference sequence). Trimming shortened V by 1 base and J by 0 bases, and 9 bases separated the two germline ends. The CDR3 is made up of 15 amino acids. CDR3 bases: TGTGCCAGCAGCTTAGAGGGGAAGCTGAACACTGAAGCTTTCCTT. This translates into CASSLEGKLNTEAFL.

Written as DNA, the CDR3 is TGTGCCAGCAGAAATGGCCTAAACACTGAAGCTTTCTTT. Its translation: CASRNGLNTEAFF. The chain joins TRBV12-3 or TRBV12-4 to TRBJ1-1, with unresolved D. V shed 6 bases and J shed 2 bases, with 10 bases lying between them. This CDR3 contains 13 residues.

This clonotype was seen ten or more times. The V call is TRBV12-3 or TRBV12-4, the J call TRBJ1-4; 7 bases line up with TRBD1. This CDR3 has 14 amino acids. V lost 5 bases to trimming and J lost 10 bases; unmatched junction nucleotides: 10. The CDR3 DNA is TGTGCCAGCAGTCCGGGACAGCCCTTACGAAAACTGTTTTTT. Translating it yields CASSPGQPLRKLFF.